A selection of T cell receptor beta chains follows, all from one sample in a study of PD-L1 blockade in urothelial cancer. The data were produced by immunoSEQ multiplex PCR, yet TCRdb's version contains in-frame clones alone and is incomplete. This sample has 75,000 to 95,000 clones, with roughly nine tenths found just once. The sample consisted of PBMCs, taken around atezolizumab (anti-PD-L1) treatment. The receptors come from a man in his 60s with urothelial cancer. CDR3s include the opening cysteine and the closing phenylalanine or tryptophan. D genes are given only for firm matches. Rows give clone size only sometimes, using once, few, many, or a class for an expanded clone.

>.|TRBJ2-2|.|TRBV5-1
TGCGCCAGCAGCTTGTGGGGCGCCGGGGAGCTGTTTTTT
CASSLWGAGELFF
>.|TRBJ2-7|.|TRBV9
TGTGCCAGCAGCGTAACAGGACAAACCTACGAGCAGTACTTC
CASSVTGQTYEQYF
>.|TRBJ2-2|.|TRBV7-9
TGTGCCAGCAGCTTAGTAATTGGGGAGCTGTTTTTT
CASSLVIGELFF
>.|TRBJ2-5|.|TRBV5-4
TGTGCCAGCAGACACATCCCGGGAACAGGGATCCAAGAGACCCAGTACTTC
CASRHIPGTGIQETQYF
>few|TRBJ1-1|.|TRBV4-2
TGTGCCAGCAGAGGACAACTGAACACTGAAGCTTTCTTT
CASRGQLNTEAFF
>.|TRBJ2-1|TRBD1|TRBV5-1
TGCGCCAGCACCCAAACACAGGGGGCACAGTACAATGAGCAGTTCTTC
CASTQTQGAQYNEQFF
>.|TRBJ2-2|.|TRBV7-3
TGTGCCAGCAGCCGGGGTTCGAACACCGGGGAGCTGTTTTTT
CASSRGSNTGELFF
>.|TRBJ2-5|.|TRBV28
TGTGCCAGCAGTTTTCGACAGGTCGGTCAGGAGACCCAGTACTTC
CASSFRQVGQETQYF
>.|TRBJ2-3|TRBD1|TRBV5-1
TGCGCCAGCCGACCCGGACAGGGGATAAATACGCAGTATTTT
CASRPGQGINTQYF
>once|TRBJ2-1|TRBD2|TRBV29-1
TGCAGCACGCGACTAGCGGGAGGTGGTGAGCAGTTCTTC
CSTRLAGGGEQFF
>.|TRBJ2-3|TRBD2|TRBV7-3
TGTGCCAGCAGCCAGGGAGGGAGCTCGAATACGCAGTATTTT
CASSQGGSSNTQYF
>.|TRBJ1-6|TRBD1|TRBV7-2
TGTGCCAGCAGCCCTCAGGGGGCTTCCCTCCACTTT
CASSPQGASLHF
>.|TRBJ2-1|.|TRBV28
TGTGCCAGCAGTGGACTCTACAATGAGCAGTTCTTC
CASSGLYNEQFF
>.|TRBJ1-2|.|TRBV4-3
TGCGCCAGCAGCCAAGACAGGGGCGGGGGCTACACCTTC
CASSQDRGGGYTF
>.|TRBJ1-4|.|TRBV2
TGTGCCAGCACCAGAGGGGGGGCATTTGAAAAACTGTTTTTT
CASTRGGAFEKLFF
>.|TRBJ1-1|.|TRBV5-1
TGCGCCAGCAGCCCCGGATTTACAGAAGGCACTGAAGCTTTCTTT
CASSPGFTEGTEAFF
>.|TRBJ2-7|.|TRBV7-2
TGTGCCAGCAGCCCAGGAGGATGGAGTAGCTCCTACGAGCAGTACTTC
CASSPGGWSSSYEQYF
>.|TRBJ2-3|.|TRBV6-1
TGTGCCAGCAGTCCTCGGGAAGCTGATACGCAGTATTTT
CASSPREADTQYF
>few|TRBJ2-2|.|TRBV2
TGTGCCAGCAGACGGGCGACAGCTACCACCGGGGAGCTGTTTTTT
CASRRATATTGELFF
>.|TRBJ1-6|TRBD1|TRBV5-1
TGCGCCAGCAGACAGGACAGGGCGAGCTCCTATAATTCACCCCTCCACTTT
CASRQDRASSYNSPLHF
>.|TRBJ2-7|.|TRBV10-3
TGTGCCATCAGTGAGTCAGGGGCGGCAGGTGGGGAGCAGTACTTC
CAISESGAAGGEQYF
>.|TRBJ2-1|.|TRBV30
TGTGCCTGGAGTGGCCTAAATGAGCAGTTCTTC
CAWSGLNEQFF
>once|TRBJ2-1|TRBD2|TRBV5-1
TGCGCCAGCAGCTTGGTATCTAGCGGGGGGGCTCATGAGCAGTTCTTC
CASSLVSSGGAHEQFF
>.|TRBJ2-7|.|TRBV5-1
TGCGCCAGCAGCTTGGGGACATCAGCCGAGCAGTACTTC
CASSLGTSAEQYF
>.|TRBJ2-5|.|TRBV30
TGTGCCTGGAGCAGCGACCAAGAGACCCAGTACTTC
CAWSSDQETQYF
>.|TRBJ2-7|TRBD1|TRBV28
TGTGCCAGCAGAATAATTGGAGGGACAGGGCGGGTCGAGCAGTACTTC
CASRIIGGTGRVEQYF
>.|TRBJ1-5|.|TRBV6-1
TGTGCCAGCAGCACAGAAGGCAATCAGCCCCAGCATTTT
CASSTEGNQPQHF